This passage covers 11 T cell receptor beta chains from one sample sequenced in a study of T-cell reconstitution after alpha-beta-depleted transplantation in children. Unique molecular identifiers featured in how the TCRbeta library was prepared. TCRdb independently ran MiXCR on the PCR reads; one entry per CDR3 protein. The data hold 350,000 to 400,000 distinct CDR3 sequences, with about an eighth observed a single time. The specimen was PBMCs, collected from the stem cell graft. These receptors originate from a human donor who donated a stem cell graft to a child with Fanconi anemia.

Written as DNA, the CDR3 is TGTGCCAGCAGCGGAGGGGGCGCCAACACCGGGGAGCTGTTTTTT. As protein: CASSGGGANTGELFF. The chain joins TRBV9 to TRBJ2-2; 7 nucleotides agree with TRBD1. This CDR3 comprises 15 residues. Germline V gene sequence: CDR1 SGDLS, CDR2 YYNGEE. After removal of 3 bases from V and 2 bases from J, the junction contained 4 bases not matched to a gene.

This clonotype appeared a single time. This chain joins TRBV7-6 and TRBJ2-3; TRBD2 matches at 7 bases. This CDR3 has 15 amino acids. V was clipped by 2 bases and J by 2 bases; unmatched bases: 4. Germline loops: CDR1 SGHVS, CDR2 FNYEAQ. CDR3 nucleotide sequence: TGTGCCAGCAGCTTAAGTGGGGGGGACACAGATACGCAGTATTTT. This translates into CASSLSGGDTDTQYF.

The chain couples TRBV5-1 to TRBJ2-1, with D unclear. Germline lookup yields CDR1 SGHRS and CDR2 YFSETQ. Between the trimmed V and J ends, which lost 0 bases and 0 bases, there was a span of 13 bases. This CDR3 comprises 17 residues. Written as DNA, the CDR3 is TGCGCCAGCAGCTTGGCCTTCCGGCTAGGCTCCTACAATGAGCAGTTCTTC. Translation gives CASSLAFRLGSYNEQFF.

The sample holds many counts of this clonotype. At one end, the junction sequence differs from germline, possibly due to a read error. The rearrangement joins TRBV4-2 to TRBJ1-3; D not certain. The V gene's germline CDR1 is LGHNA and CDR2 YNFKEQ. This CDR3 is built from 15 residues. The CDR3 spells CASSEESGAGNTIYF. CDR3 DNA sequence: TGTGCCAGCAGCGAAGAATCAGGAGCTGGAAACACCATATATTTT.

This clonotype was detected many times. The chain uses TRBV30 and TRBJ2-1; possible D gene TRBD2, 6 bases. From germline, CDR1 is GTSNPN and CDR2 SVGIG (reference sequence). The CDR3 has 14 residues. Trimming cost V 6 bases and J 6 bases, with 18 bases left between them. The CDR3 sequence is CACLETRSVNEQFF. In DNA, the CDR3 is TGTGCCTGCCTAGAGACTAGATCTGTCAATGAGCAGTTCTTC.

This clonotype has more than one count but fewer than ten. J is TRBJ2-7 and V is TRBV7-2; 7 bases agree with TRBD2. The germline gives CDR1 SGHTA, CDR2 FQGNSA. The CDR3 runs to 14 residues. Unmatched junction bases numbered 6, after V lost 0 bases and J lost 7 bases. The CDR3 DNA reads as TGTGCCAGCAGCTTAGCGCGGGGGTTAGAGGAGCAGTACTTC. Translation gives CASSLARGLEEQYF.

This clonotype showed up many times. The chain is built from TRBV7-2 and TRBJ1-2; unclear D gene. Germline CDR1 and CDR2: SGHTA and FQGNSA. This CDR3 contains 13 residues. Trimming shortened V by 7 bases and J by 8 bases, and 17 bases separated the two germline ends. DNA of the CDR3: TGTGCCAGCAACCTTAGAAGGTCGGGGGGCTACACCTTC. This sequence encodes CASNLRRSGGYTF.

This clonotype has just a few counts. This chain links TRBV18 with TRBJ1-1, with TRBD1 matching 7 bases. Germline V gene data show CDR1 as KGHSH and CDR2 as LQKENI. With V trimmed by 3 bases and J by 1 base, 8 bases remained unmatched. The CDR3 consists of 16 residues. The CDR3 DNA follows: TGTGCCAGCTCACCTTACCTTGACAGGGCGAACACTGAAGCTTTCTTT. It translates to CASSPYLDRANTEAFF.

This clonotype was found a few times. The J gene is TRBJ2-5, the V gene TRBV5-6; D may correspond to TRBD1 or TRBD2 (7 bases each). Looked up from germline, CDR1 is SGHDT and CDR2 is YYEEEE. This CDR3 is built from 15 residues. V shed 2 bases and J shed 4 bases, with 15 bases lying between them. CDR3 sequence (DNA): TGTGCCAGCAGCTTTTTAGGCAGGGGGGGAGAGACCCAGTACTTC. Translated: CASSFLGRGGETQYF.

This clonotype occurred many times. The chain recombines TRBV20-1 with TRBJ2-5; possible D gene TRBD2, 6 bases. Deletions cut 1 base from V and 5 bases from J, with 14 bases between. Germline V CDR1 and CDR2: DFQATT, SNEGSKA (reference sequence). The CDR3 has 14 amino acids. The CDR3 region is CSARGAKGRETQYF. DNA of the CDR3: TGCAGTGCTAGAGGGGCTAAGGGGAGGGAGACCCAGTACTTC.

This clonotype was found a few times. The rearrangement links TRBV12-3 or TRBV12-4 to TRBJ1-6; 7 bases map to TRBD1. The junction had 10 bases not matched to a gene; V was cut back by 5 bases and J by 6 bases. CDR3 size: 16 residues. CDR3 protein: CASSQVQGQFNSPLHF. DNA for the CDR3: TGTGCCAGCAGTCAAGTCCAGGGACAGTTTAATTCACCCCTCCACTTT.